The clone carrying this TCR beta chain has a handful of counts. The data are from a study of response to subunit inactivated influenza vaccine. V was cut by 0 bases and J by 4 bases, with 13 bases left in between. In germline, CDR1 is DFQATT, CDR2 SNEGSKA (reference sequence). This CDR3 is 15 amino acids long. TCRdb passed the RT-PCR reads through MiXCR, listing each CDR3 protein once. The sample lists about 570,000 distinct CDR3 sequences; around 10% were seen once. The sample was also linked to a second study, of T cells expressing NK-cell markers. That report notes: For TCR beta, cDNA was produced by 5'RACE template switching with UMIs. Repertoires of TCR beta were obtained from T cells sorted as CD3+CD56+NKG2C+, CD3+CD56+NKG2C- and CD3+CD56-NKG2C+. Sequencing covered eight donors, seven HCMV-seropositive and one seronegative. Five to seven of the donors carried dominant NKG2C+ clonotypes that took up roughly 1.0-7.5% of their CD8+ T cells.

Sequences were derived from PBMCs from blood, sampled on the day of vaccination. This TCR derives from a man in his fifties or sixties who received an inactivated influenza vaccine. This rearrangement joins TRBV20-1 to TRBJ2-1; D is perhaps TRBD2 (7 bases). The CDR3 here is CSARDWGGQYNEQFF. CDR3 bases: TGCAGTGCTAGAGATTGGGGGGGGCAGTACAATGAGCAGTTCTTC.